The 19 T cell receptor beta chains listed next were all sequenced from one sample in a study of control samples from healthy donors and cancer patients. Generated by immunoSEQ multiplex PCR, the TCRdb table keeps only in-frame clones and is missing some. The table has around 180,000 clones, around 92% seen once. The source material was blood. The receptors were gathered from a woman aged 40 to 49 in good health.

The CDR3 loop reads CASSLVGTEGEKLFF. The CDR3 nucleotides are TGCGCCAGCAGCTTGGTGGGGACAGAGGGCGAAAAACTGTTTTTT. V and J are TRBV5-1 and TRBJ1-4; 7 bases are shared with TRBD1. V shed 0 bases and J 8 bases; nucleotides not matched to a gene: 7. The CDR3 covers 15 residues. Germline CDR1 reads SGHRS; CDR2 reads YFSETQ.

V usage is TRBV10-3 and J usage is TRBJ1-1, with a tentative D call TRBD1 (5 bases). Between the trimmed V and J ends, which lost 6 bases and 1 base, there was a span of 12 bases. This CDR3 contains 14 residues. The germline V gene encodes CDR1 ENHRY and CDR2 SYGVKD. CDR3: CAIRVGGANTEAFF. DNA of the CDR3: TGTGCCATCAGGGTTGGGGGAGCGAACACTGAAGCTTTCTTT.

V is TRBV25-1 and J is TRBJ1-2, with 7 bases aligning to TRBD1. The V and J ends lost 5 bases and 6 bases, in that order; junction bases with no gene match: 3. Germline CDR1 reads MGHDK; CDR2 reads SYGVNS. There are 12 residues in the CDR3. The CDR3 coding sequence is TGTGCCAGCAGTCGGGGACAGAATGGCTACACCTTC. This codes for CASSRGQNGYTF.

V and J are TRBV6-5 and TRBJ1-1; D unresolved. The CDR3 is made up of 13 amino acids. V dropped 2 bases and J dropped 2 bases, with 6 bases sitting between them. CDR1 MNHEY and CDR2 SVGAGI come from the germline V gene. The CDR3 DNA is TGTGCCAGCAGTTACGGCAGCAACACTGAAGCTTTCTTT. Amino acid sequence: CASSYGSNTEAFF.

CDR3 nucleotides: TGTGCCAGCCCTCCCGGGGGGTGTAGTGAGCAGTTCTTC. This encodes CASPPGGCSEQFF. The J gene is TRBJ2-1, the V gene TRBV12-3 or TRBV12-4, with 7 bases lining up with TRBD2. The CDR3 contains 13 residues. Trimming took 8 bases from V and 9 from J; bases not matched to a gene: 10.

The genes are TRBV2 and TRBJ1-6; 9 nucleotides match TRBD1. Germline CDR1 reads SNHLY; CDR2 reads FYNNEI. The CDR3 sequence is 15 residues long. Trimming took 2 bases from V and 14 from J; bases not matched to a gene: 10. CDR3 amino acids: CASSELGQGSVALHF. Written as DNA, the CDR3 is TGTGCCAGCAGTGAATTGGGACAGGGCTCGGTGGCCCTCCACTTT.

The CDR3 sequence: CASRQGLGNTIYF. CDR3 nucleotide sequence: TGTGCCAGCAGACAGGGGTTAGGAAACACCATATATTTT. The chain links TRBV6-5 to TRBJ1-3, with 7 bases matching TRBD1. The length of the CDR3 is 13 residues. J was trimmed by 4 bases and V by 6 bases; bases with no gene match: 3. Germline CDR1 is MNHEY and CDR2 is SVGAGI.

This chain links TRBV10-2 with TRBJ1-1, with a possible D match to TRBD1 (5 bases). Germline assignment: CDR1 WSHSY and CDR2 SAAADI. There are 16 residues in the CDR3. V lost 2 bases and J lost 1, with 14 bases in between. For the CDR3, the DNA is TGCGCCAGCAGTGAGATGGGGCGTTACGGGAACACTGAAGCTTTCTTT. Amino acid sequence: CASSEMGRYGNTEAFF.

Here the CDR3 DNA reads TGTGCCAGCAGTTTTGGGGTAGCGGGGGTAAATACGCAGTATTTT. It specifies CASSFGVAGVNTQYF. The chain links TRBV27 to TRBJ2-3; 9 bases agree with TRBD2. J lost 7 bases, V lost 3 bases, and 8 bases had no gene match. The CDR3 consists of 15 residues. Germline CDR1 MNHEY, CDR2 SMNVEV (reference sequence).

V and J are TRBV3-1 (or the pseudogene TRBV3-2) and TRBJ1-2, with 7 nucleotides matching TRBD1. CDR3 length: 20 amino acids. V dropped 4 bases and J dropped 2; count of bases not matched to a gene: 22. CDR1 and CDR2 from the germline V gene are LGHDT and YNNKEL (reference sequence). CDR3 DNA: TGTGCCAGCAGCCCCCCTATCTTACCAGGGGGACGAGGTTGGAACTATGGCTACACCTTC. Translated, it gives CASSPPILPGGRGWNYGYTF.

This clone has more than one count but fewer than ten. The chain links TRBV5-1 to TRBJ1-2; 7 nucleotides agree with TRBD1. Per germline, CDR1 SGHRS and CDR2 YFSETQ. The CDR3 consists of 13 residues. Trimming removed 1 base from V and 5 bases from J; junction bases left unmatched: 2. For the CDR3, the DNA is TGCGCCAGCAGCTTGTCAGGGGGTTATGGCTACACCTTC. Protein sequence: CASSLSGGYGYTF.

The gene calls are TRBV10-3 and TRBJ2-7, with D tentatively TRBD2 (6 bases). Looked up from germline, CDR1 is ENHRY and CDR2 is SYGVKD. This CDR3 region has 13 residues. The CDR3 coding sequence is TGTGCTACGACGGAGGGAAGGGCCTACGAGCAGTACTTC. Translated, it gives CATTEGRAYEQYF.

This rearrangement joins TRBV9 to TRBJ2-7; perhaps TRBD2 as D (5 bases). Trimming stripped 4 bases from V and 5 bases from J, with 16 bases between. This CDR3 has 14 amino acids. The germline V gene has CDR1 SGDLS and CDR2 YYNGEE. Here the CDR3 reads CASSPGWGTNEQYF. The CDR3 DNA sequence: TGTGCCAGCAGCCCGGGATGGGGTACCAACGAGCAGTACTTC. Filled out from reference TRBV9 and TRBJ2-7, the complete variable domain reads DSGVTQTPKHLITATGQRVTLRCSPRSGDLSVYWYQQSLDQGLQFLIQYYNGEERAKGNILERFSAQQFPDLHSELNLSSLELGDSALYFCASSPGWGTNEQYFGPGTRLTVT.

The CDR3 is CASSPRVSSGNTIYF. The CDR3 DNA reads as TGTGCCAGCAGTCCCAGGGTGAGCTCTGGAAACACCATATATTTT. The rearrangement links TRBV7-6 to TRBJ1-3; the D gene is possibly TRBD1 (5 bases). V dropped 6 bases and J dropped 0 bases, with 12 bases sitting between them. In germline, CDR1 is SGHVS, CDR2 FNYEAQ. The CDR3 is 15 residues long.

This chain links TRBV6-5 with TRBJ1-1; D is undetermined. CDR1 MNHEY and CDR2 SVGAGI come from the germline V gene. This CDR3 is 12 amino acids long. The V end lost 2 bases, the J end lost 1 base, and 2 bases lay between the germline ends. DNA for the CDR3: TGTGCCAGCAGTTACAAGAACACTGAAGCTTTCTTT. Encoded protein: CASSYKNTEAFF.

The chain recombines TRBV6-1 with TRBJ2-5, with D perhaps matching TRBD1 (5 bases). CDR3 length: 13 amino acids. Germline V gene sequence: CDR1 MNHNS, CDR2 SASEGT. V was clipped by 3 bases and J by 7 bases, with 12 bases between them. Here the CDR3 reads CASSDTGPRTQYF. The CDR3, as DNA: TGTGCCAGCAGTGATACAGGCCCCCGGACCCAGTACTTC.

The chain combines TRBV5-1 with TRBJ1-4; 7 bases line up with TRBD1. Trimming at V came to 1 base and at J to 5 bases, leaving 5 bases not matched to a gene. The CDR3 extends over 15 amino acids. Germline-derived CDR1 and CDR2 are SGHRS and YFSETQ. As DNA, the CDR3 is TGCGCCAGCAGCTTGCAAGGGGGCGCCAATGAAAAACTGTTTTTT. It translates to CASSLQGGANEKLFF. The full variable domain, its missing parts supplied by reference TRBV5-1 and TRBJ1-4, is KAGVTQTPRYLIKTRGQQVTLSCSPISGHRSVSWYQQTPGQGLQFLFEYFSETQRNKGNFPGRFSGRQFSNSRSEMNVSTLELGDSALYLCASSLQGGANEKLFFGSGTQLSVL.

The chain uses TRBV7-2 and TRBJ2-3; D could derive from TRBD1 or TRBD2 (6 bases each). The V end lost 2 bases, the J end lost 5 bases, and 14 bases lay between the germline ends. The germline V gene has CDR1 SGHTA and CDR2 FQGNSA. The CDR3 extends over 15 amino acids. CDR3 sequence (DNA): TGTGCCAGCAGCTTAATGTTTGGGGGGCAAGATACGCAGTATTTT. Its translation is CASSLMFGGQDTQYF.

CDR3 DNA sequence: TGTGCCAGCAGCTTTCAATCCGGGGAGCTGTTTTTT. It yields the protein CASSFQSGELFF. This chain uses TRBV11-2 with TRBJ2-2; D is uncertain. V lost 3 bases and J lost 6, with 5 bases in between. Germline V gives CDR1 SGHAT, CDR2 FQNNGV. The CDR3 has 12 amino acids.